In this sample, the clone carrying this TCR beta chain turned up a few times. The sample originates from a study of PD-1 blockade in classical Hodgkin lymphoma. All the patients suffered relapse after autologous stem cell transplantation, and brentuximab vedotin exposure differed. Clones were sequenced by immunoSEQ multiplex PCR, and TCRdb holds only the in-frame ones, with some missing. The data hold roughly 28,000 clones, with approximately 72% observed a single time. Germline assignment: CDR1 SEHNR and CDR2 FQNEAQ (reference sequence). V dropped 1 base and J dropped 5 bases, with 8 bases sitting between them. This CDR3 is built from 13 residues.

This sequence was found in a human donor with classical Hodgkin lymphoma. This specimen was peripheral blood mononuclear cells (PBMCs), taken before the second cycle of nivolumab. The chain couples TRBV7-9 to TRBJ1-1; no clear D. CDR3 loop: CASSLVENTEAFF. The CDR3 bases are TGTGCCAGCAGCTTAGTGGAAAATACTGAAGCTTTCTTT.